The rows below give T cell receptor beta chains drawn from one sample of a study of blood T cell repertoires in COVID-19. The method was immunoSEQ multiplex PCR; TCRdb's version includes in-frame clones alone and lacks a portion of them. The sample holds under 95,000 clones, 75% to 90% seen once. Sequenced sample: peripheral blood. Every receptor here comes from a woman of 80 years or more with acute or convalescent COVID-19. CDR3s include the opening cysteine and the closing phenylalanine or tryptophan. D genes are given only for firm matches. Only part of the rows carry a size: once, few, many, or a class if the clone is expanded.

j_call clone_size v_call d_call cdr3_aa cdr3_nt
TRBJ2-4 . TRBV5-1 . CASSLPDGFGNIQYF TGCGCCAGCAGCCTACCTGACGGGTTTGGAAACATTCAGTACTTT
TRBJ1-5 . TRBV5-1 TRBD1 CASSSGTGRQPQHF TGCGCCAGCAGCTCCGGGACAGGGCGGCAGCCCCAGCATTTT
TRBJ2-2 once TRBV5-4 TRBD2 CASRTGGERNTGELFF TGTGCCAGCAGGACGGGGGGGGAAAGGAACACCGGGGAGCTGTTTTTT
TRBJ1-6 . TRBV6-5 TRBD1 CASAQGVTYNSPLHF TGTGCCAGCGCGCAGGGGGTCACCTATAATTCACCCCTCCACTTT
TRBJ2-5 . TRBV7-9 . CASSTLKEGTVRETQYF TGTGCCAGCAGCACCCTGAAGGAGGGGACAGTGCGAGAGACCCAGTACTTC
TRBJ2-5 . TRBV11-3 . CASSLGEETQYF TGTGCCAGCAGCTTAGGGGAGGAGACCCAGTACTTC
TRBJ1-2 once TRBV2 TRBD1 CASRRGTGVGGYTF TGTGCCAGCAGGCGCGGGACAGGAGTCGGCGGCTACACCTTC
TRBJ1-1 few TRBV6-5 . CASRSGLSTEAFF TGTGCCAGCAGATCAGGGTTGAGCACTGAAGCTTTCTTT
TRBJ2-3 . TRBV5-1 TRBD2 CASRNSGSGTQYF TGCGCCAGCAGGAATAGCGGGAGCGGTACGCAGTATTTT
TRBJ1-6 . TRBV4-1 . CASSQDWSGISPLHF TGCGCCAGCAGCCAAGACTGGAGTGGAATTTCACCCCTCCACTTT
TRBJ2-7 few TRBV7-2 . CASSSRWGRGYEQYF TGTGCCAGCAGCTCCCGCTGGGGGCGCGGGTACGAGCAGTACTTC
TRBJ1-3 . TRBV7-8 . CASSFQGTGNTIYF TGTGCCAGCAGCTTTCAGGGTACCGGGAACACCATATATTTT
TRBJ1-3 . TRBV19 TRBD1 CASKHRGPGNTIYF TGTGCCAGTAAGCACAGGGGGCCCGGAAACACCATATATTTT